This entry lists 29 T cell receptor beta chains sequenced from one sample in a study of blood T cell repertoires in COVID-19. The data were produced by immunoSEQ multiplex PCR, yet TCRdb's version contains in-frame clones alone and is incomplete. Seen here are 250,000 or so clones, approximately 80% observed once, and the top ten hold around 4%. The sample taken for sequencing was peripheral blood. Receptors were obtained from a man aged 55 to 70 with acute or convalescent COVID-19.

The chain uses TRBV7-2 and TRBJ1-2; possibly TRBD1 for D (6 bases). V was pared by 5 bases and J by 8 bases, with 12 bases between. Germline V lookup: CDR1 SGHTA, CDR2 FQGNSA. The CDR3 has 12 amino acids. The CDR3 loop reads CASSIHREGYTF. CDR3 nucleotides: TGTGCCAGCAGCATCCACAGGGAAGGCTACACCTTC.

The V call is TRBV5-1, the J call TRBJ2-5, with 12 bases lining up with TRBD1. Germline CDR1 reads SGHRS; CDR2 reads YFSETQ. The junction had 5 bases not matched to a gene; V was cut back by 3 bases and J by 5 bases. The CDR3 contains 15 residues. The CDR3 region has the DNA TGCGCCAGCAGCTCGCCGGGACAGGGGGCGGAGACCCAGTACTTC. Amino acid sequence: CASSSPGQGAETQYF.

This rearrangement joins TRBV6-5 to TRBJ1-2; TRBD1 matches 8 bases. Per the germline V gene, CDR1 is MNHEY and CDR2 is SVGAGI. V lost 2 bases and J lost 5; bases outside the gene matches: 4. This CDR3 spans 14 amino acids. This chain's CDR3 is CASSYAGGIYGYTF. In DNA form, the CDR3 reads TGTGCCAGCAGTTACGCAGGGGGCATTTATGGCTACACCTTC.

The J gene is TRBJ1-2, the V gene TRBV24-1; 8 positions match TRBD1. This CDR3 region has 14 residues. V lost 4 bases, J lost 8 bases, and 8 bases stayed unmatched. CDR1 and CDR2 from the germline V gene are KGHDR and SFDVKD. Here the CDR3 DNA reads TGTGCCACCAGTGAGTCAGGGGGCCCTATGGGCTACACCTTC. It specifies CATSESGGPMGYTF.

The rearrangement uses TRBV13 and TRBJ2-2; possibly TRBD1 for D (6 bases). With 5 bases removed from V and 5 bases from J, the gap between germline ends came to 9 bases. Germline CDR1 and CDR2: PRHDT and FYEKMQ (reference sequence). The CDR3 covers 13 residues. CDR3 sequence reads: CASSQGGTGELFF. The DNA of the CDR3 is TGTGCCAGCAGCCAAGGGGGTACCGGGGAGCTGTTTTTT.

CDR3 protein: CASSLAGTGYPTEAFF. Here the CDR3 DNA reads TGCGCCAGCAGCTTGGCCGGGACAGGGTATCCCACTGAAGCTTTCTTT. The chain employs TRBV5-1 and TRBJ1-1; TRBD1 matches at 9 bases. Trimming at V came to 0 bases and at J to 4 bases, leaving 7 bases not matched to a gene. The CDR3 is 16 amino acids. Germline V gives CDR1 SGHRS, CDR2 YFSETQ.

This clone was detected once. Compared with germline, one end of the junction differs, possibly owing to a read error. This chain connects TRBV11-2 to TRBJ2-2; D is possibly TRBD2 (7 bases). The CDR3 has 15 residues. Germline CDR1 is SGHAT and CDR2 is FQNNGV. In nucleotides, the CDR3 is TGTGCCAGCAGTTTAGGGGGGGGGCTCCCCGGGGAGCTGTTTTTT. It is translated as CASSLGGGLPGELFF.

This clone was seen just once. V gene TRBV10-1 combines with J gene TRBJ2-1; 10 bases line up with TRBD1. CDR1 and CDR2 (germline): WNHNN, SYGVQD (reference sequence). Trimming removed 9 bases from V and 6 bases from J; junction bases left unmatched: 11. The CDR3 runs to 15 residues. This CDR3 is CARLAGTGDVNEQFF. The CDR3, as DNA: TGCGCCAGACTCGCCGGGACAGGGGACGTCAATGAGCAGTTCTTC.

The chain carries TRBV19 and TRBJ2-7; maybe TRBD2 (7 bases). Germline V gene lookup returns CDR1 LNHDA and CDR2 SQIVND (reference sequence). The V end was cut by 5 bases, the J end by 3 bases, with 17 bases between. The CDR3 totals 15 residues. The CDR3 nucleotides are TGTGCCAGTAGTTCAAACGGGGGGCGCGACTACGAGCAGTACTTC. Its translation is CASSSNGGRDYEQYF.

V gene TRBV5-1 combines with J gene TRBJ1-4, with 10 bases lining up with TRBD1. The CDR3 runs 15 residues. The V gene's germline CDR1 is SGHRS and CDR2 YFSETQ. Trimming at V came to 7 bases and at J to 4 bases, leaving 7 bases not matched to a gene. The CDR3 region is CASGIGDRGNEKLFF. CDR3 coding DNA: TGCGCCAGCGGGATTGGGGACAGGGGTAATGAAAAACTGTTTTTT.

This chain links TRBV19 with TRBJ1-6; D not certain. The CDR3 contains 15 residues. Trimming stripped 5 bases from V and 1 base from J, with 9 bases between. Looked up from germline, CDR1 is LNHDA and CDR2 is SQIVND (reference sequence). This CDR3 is CASSGGGSYNSPLHF. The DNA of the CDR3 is TGTGCCAGTAGTGGAGGAGGATCCTATAATTCACCCCTCCACTTT. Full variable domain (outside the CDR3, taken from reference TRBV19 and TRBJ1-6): DGGITQSPKYLFRKEGQNVTLSCEQNLNHDAMYWYRQDPGQGLRLIYYSQIVNDFQKGDIAEGYSVSREKKESFPLTVTSAQKNPTAFYLCASSGGGSYNSPLHFGNGTRLTVT.

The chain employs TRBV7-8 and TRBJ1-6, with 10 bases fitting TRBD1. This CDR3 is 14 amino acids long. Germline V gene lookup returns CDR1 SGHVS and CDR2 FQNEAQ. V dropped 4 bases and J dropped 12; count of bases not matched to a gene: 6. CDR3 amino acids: CASSWRRDRGPLHF. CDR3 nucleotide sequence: TGTGCCAGCAGCTGGCGTCGGGACAGGGGACCCCTCCACTTT.

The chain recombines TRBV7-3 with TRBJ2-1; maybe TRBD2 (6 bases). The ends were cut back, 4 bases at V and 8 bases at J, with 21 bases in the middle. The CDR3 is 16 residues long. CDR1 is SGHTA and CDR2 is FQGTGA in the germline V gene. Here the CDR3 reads CASSSTGTPSSDEQFF. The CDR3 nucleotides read TGTGCCAGCAGCTCCACCGGGACTCCGAGTTCCGATGAGCAGTTCTTC.

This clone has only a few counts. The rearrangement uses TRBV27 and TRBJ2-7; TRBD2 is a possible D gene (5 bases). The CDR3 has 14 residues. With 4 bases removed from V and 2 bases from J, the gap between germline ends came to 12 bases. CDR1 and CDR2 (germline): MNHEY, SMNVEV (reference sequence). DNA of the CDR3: TGTGCCAGCAGTTCATCAAGGGAGACCTACGAGCAGTACTTC. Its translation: CASSSSRETYEQYF.

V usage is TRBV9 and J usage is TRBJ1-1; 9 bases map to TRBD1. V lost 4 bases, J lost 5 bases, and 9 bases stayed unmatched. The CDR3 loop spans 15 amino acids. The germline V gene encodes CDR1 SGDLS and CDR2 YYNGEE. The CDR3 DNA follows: TGTGCCAGCAGCCCCCGGGACAGGGACGGGACTGAAGCTTTCTTT. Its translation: CASSPRDRDGTEAFF.

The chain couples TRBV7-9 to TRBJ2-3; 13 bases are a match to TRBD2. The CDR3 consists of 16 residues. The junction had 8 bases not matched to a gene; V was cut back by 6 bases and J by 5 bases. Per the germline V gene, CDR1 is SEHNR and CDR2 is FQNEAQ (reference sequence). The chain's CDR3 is CASSWGLAGIEDTQYF. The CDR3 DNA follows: TGTGCCAGCAGTTGGGGACTAGCGGGGATTGAAGATACGCAGTATTTT. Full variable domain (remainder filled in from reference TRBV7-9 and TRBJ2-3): DTGVSQNPRHKITKRGQNVTFRCDPISEHNRLYWYRQTLGQGPEFLTYFQNEAQLEKSRLLSDRFSAERPKGSFSTLEIQRTEQGDSAMYLCASSWGLAGIEDTQYFGPGTRLTVL.

The CDR3 DNA sequence: TGTGCCAGCAGCTTCGACAGGGTCGGCTCACCCCTCCACTTT. Translation gives CASSFDRVGSPLHF. The chain links TRBV11-3 to TRBJ1-6; 7 bases are a match to TRBD1. The CDR3 extends over 14 amino acids. V dropped 3 bases and J dropped 10; count of bases not matched to a gene: 6. The germline CDR1 and CDR2 sequences are SGHNT and YENEEA.

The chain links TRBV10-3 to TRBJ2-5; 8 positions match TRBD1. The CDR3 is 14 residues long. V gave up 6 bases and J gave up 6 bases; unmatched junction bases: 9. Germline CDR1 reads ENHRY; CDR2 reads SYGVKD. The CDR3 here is CAISPTGATKTQYF. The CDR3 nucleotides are TGTGCCATCAGCCCGACAGGGGCGACGAAGACCCAGTACTTC.

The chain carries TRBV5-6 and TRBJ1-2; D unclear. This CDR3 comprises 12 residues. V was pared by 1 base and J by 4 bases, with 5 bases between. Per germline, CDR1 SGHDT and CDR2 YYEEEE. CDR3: CASSLYGYGYTF. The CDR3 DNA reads TGTGCCAGCAGCTTGTACGGCTATGGCTACACCTTC.

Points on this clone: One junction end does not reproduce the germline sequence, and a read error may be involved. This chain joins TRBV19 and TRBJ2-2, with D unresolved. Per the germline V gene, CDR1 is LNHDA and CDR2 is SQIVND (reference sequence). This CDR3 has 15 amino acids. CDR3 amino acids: CASSLEAANTGELFF. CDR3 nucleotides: TGTGCCAGTAGTCTAGAGGCAGCGAACACCGGGGAGCTGTTTTTT.

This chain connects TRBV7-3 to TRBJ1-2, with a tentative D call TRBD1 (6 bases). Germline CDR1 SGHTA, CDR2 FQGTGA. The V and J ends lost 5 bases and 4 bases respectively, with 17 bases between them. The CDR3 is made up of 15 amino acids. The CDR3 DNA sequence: TGTGCCAGCAGCCCCCGAGGGGGGGGCTTCTATGGCTACACCTTC. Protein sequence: CASSPRGGGFYGYTF.

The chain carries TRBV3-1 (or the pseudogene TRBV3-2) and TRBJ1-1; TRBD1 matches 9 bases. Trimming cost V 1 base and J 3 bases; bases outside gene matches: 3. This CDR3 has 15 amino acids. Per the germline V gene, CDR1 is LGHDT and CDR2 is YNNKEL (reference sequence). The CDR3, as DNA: TGTGCCAGCAGCCAAGGGGGACAGGGACACACTGAAGCTTTCTTT. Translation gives CASSQGGQGHTEAFF.

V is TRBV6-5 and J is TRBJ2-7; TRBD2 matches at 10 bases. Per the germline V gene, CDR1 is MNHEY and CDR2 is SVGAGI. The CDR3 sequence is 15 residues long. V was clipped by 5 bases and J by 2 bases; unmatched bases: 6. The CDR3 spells CASSPLAGATYEQYF. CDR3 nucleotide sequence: TGTGCCAGCAGTCCGCTAGCGGGGGCCACCTACGAGCAGTACTTC.

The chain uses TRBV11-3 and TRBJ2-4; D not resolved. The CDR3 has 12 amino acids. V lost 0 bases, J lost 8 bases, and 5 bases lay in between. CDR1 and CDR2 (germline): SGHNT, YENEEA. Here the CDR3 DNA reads TGTGCCAGCAGCTTAGACGGAGACATTCAGTACTTC. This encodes CASSLDGDIQYF.

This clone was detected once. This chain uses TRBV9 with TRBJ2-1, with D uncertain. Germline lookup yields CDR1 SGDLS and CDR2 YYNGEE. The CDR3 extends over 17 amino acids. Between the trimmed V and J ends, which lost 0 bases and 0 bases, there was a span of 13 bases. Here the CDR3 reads CASSVGLLLSSYNEQFF. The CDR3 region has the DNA TGTGCCAGCAGCGTAGGATTACTGCTTAGCTCCTACAATGAGCAGTTCTTC. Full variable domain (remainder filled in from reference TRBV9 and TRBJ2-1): DSGVTQTPKHLITATGQRVTLRCSPRSGDLSVYWYQQSLDQGLQFLIQYYNGEERAKGNILERFSAQQFPDLHSELNLSSLELGDSALYFCASSVGLLLSSYNEQFFGPGTRLTVL.

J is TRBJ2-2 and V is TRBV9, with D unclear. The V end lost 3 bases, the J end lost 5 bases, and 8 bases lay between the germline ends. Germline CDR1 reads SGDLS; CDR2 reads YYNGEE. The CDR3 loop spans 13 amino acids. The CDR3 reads CASSGSRTGELFF. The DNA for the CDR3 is TGTGCCAGCAGCGGGAGTCGGACCGGGGAGCTGTTTTTT.

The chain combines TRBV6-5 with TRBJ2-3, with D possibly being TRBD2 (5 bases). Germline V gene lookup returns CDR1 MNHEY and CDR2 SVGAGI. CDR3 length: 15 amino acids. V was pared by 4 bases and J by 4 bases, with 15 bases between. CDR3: CASSSRRGLADTQYF. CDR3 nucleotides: TGTGCCAGCAGTTCCCGACGGGGATTGGCAGATACGCAGTATTTT.

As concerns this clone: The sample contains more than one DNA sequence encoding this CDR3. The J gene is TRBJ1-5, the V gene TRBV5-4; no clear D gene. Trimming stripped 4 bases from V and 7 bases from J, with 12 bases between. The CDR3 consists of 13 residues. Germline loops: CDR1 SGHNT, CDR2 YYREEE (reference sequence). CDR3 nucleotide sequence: TGTGCCAGCAGCCTGGGAGGAGGCCAGCCCCAGCATTTT. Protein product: CASSLGGGQPQHF.

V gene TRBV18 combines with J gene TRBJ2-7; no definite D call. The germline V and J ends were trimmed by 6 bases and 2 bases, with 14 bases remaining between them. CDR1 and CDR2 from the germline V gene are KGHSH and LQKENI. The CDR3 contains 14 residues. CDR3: CASSPPRVTYEQYF. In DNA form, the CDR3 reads TGTGCCAGCTCCCCGCCCCGGGTCACCTACGAGCAGTACTTC.